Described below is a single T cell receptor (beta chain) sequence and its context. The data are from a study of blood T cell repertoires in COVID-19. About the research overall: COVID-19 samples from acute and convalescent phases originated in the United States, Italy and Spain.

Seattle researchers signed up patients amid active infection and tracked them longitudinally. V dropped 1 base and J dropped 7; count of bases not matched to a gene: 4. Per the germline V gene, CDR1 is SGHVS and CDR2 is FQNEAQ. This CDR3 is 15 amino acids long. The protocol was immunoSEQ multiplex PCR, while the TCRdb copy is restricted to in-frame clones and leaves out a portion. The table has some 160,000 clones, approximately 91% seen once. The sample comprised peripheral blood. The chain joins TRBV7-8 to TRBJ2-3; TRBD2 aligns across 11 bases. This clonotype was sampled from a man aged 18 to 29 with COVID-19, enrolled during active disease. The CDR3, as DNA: TGTGCCAGCAGCTTAGTGGGGACTAGCGGTTATACGCAGTATTTT. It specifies CASSLVGTSGYTQYF.